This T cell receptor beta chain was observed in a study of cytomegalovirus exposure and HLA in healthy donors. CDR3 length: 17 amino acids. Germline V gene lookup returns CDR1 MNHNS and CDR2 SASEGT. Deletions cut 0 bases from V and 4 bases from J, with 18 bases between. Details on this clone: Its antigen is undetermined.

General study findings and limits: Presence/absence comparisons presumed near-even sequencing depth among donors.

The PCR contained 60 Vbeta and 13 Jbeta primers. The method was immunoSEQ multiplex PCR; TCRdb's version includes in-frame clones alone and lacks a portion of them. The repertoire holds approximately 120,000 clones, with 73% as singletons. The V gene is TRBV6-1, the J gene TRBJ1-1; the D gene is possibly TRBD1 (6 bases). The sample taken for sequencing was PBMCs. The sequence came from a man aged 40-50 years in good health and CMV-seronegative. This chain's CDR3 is CASSEALLGATGTEAFF. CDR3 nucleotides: TGTGCCAGCAGTGAAGCGCTTCTGGGGGCTACGGGCACTGAAGCTTTCTTT.